Presented here are 22 T cell receptor beta chains from one specimen sequenced in a study of blood T cell repertoires in COVID-19. Sequencing was performed with immunoSEQ multiplex PCR; in TCRdb, only in-frame clones are kept and a portion is missing. The data contain 100,000 to 150,000 clones, approximately 80% of them singletons. The sequenced sample was peripheral blood. The receptors here all came from a man in his forties with active or convalescent COVID-19.

The chain uses TRBV30 and TRBJ2-1; TRBD1 agrees at 9 bases. The CDR3 totals 12 residues. Germline CDR1 reads GTSNPN; CDR2 reads SVGIG (reference sequence). The ends lost 2 bases at V and 10 bases at J; junction bases unmatched: 3. The CDR3 protein is CAWSTGGEEQFF. DNA for the CDR3: TGTGCCTGGAGTACAGGGGGCGAGGAGCAGTTCTTC.

The V gene is TRBV10-3, the J gene TRBJ2-7, with TRBD1 identical over 7 bases. This CDR3 has 14 residues. Trimming cost V 3 bases and J 3 bases; bases outside gene matches: 5. Per germline, CDR1 ENHRY and CDR2 SYGVKD. The CDR3 coding sequence is TGTGCCATCAGTGATTTGGGACAGAACTACGAGCAGTACTTC. This codes for CAISDLGQNYEQYF.

The J gene is TRBJ2-7, the V gene TRBV9; 8 bases are a match to TRBD1. Germline V gene data show CDR1 as SGDLS and CDR2 as YYNGEE. The CDR3 spans 13 residues. The V gene end was trimmed by 5 bases and the J gene end by 3 bases; junction bases not matched to a gene: 4. The CDR3 nucleotides read TGTGCCAGCAGTGATGGACAGGGCTACGAGCAGTACTTC. Residues: CASSDGQGYEQYF. Using reference TRBV9 and TRBJ2-7 for the parts outside the CDR3, the full variable domain is DSGVTQTPKHLITATGQRVTLRCSPRSGDLSVYWYQQSLDQGLQFLIQYYNGEERAKGNILERFSAQQFPDLHSELNLSSLELGDSALYFCASSDGQGYEQYFGPGTRLTVT.

This chain connects TRBV5-4 to TRBJ2-7; 9 nucleotides line up with TRBD1. The CDR3 has 15 amino acids. The V gene's germline CDR1 is SGHNT and CDR2 YYREEE (reference sequence). The V and J ends lost 5 bases and 0 bases, in that order; junction bases with no gene match: 6. The CDR3 sequence: CASSPGTGSSYEQYF. In DNA, the CDR3 is TGTGCCAGCAGTCCCGGGACAGGGAGCTCCTACGAGCAGTACTTC.

The chain is built from TRBV7-9 and TRBJ1-6; D remains unclear. This CDR3 contains 14 residues. Germline V CDR1 and CDR2: SEHNR, FQNEAQ (reference sequence). V was clipped by 1 base and J by 10 bases, with 11 bases between them. The CDR3: CASSLEGRGSPLHF. CDR3 in DNA: TGTGCCAGCAGCTTAGAAGGTCGAGGATCACCCCTCCACTTT.

The CDR3, as DNA: TGTGCCAGCAGCCAAGAGTATCCCCTCCCGGGCTACGAGCAGTACTTC. Translation: CASSQEYPLPGYEQYF. This chain uses TRBV3-1 (or the pseudogene TRBV3-2) with TRBJ2-7; D unclear. V lost 0 bases, J lost 3 bases, and 15 bases lay in between. Per germline, CDR1 LGHDT and CDR2 YNNKEL (reference sequence). This CDR3 has 16 residues.

The V and J genes are TRBV7-9 and TRBJ1-2, with D uncertain. CDR3 length: 14 amino acids. V lost 5 bases and J 4 bases, leaving 14 bases between the germline ends. The germline V gene has CDR1 SEHNR and CDR2 FQNEAQ (reference sequence). For the CDR3, the DNA is TGTGCCAGCAGCGCTGGGGAGGCCCTCTATGGCTACACCTTC. Amino acids: CASSAGEALYGYTF.

The chain employs TRBV9 and TRBJ2-2, with 9 bases that match TRBD2. This CDR3 spans 15 amino acids. Germline V gene lookup returns CDR1 SGDLS and CDR2 YYNGEE. Trimming at V came to 0 bases and at J to 7 bases, leaving 4 bases not matched to a gene. DNA for the CDR3: TGTGCCAGCAGCGTAGATGCGGGGGGGAACGGGGAGCTGTTTTTT. It codes for CASSVDAGGNGELFF.

The V call is TRBV9, the J call TRBJ1-5; 8 bases align to TRBD1. V lost 3 bases, J lost 6 bases, and 8 bases stayed unmatched. The CDR3 is 15 amino acids. Germline CDR1 and CDR2: SGDLS and YYNGEE. The CDR3 here is CASSAGQGTSQPQHF. The CDR3 bases are TGTGCCAGCAGCGCCGGACAGGGAACATCTCAGCCCCAGCATTTT.

This clone was seen once. The J gene is TRBJ1-1, the V gene TRBV19; TRBD1 aligns across 8 bases. This CDR3 is built from 14 residues. The J segment lost 0 bases and the V segment lost 5 bases, leaving 2 bases of the junction unmatched. Germline CDR1 reads LNHDA; CDR2 reads SQIVND (reference sequence). The CDR3 loop reads CASSRQGMNTEAFF. For the CDR3, the DNA is TGTGCCAGTAGTCGACAGGGGATGAACACTGAAGCTTTCTTT.

This clone was detected a few times. The chain carries TRBV5-6 and TRBJ1-2; no firm D call. The CDR3 runs 13 residues. Trimming cost V 1 base and J 8 bases, with 12 bases left between them. Germline V gives CDR1 SGHDT, CDR2 YYEEEE. CDR3 protein: CASSLPGFYGYTF. The CDR3 bases are TGTGCCAGCAGCTTGCCAGGTTTTTACGGCTACACCTTC.

This clone is a singleton in its sample. This rearrangement joins TRBV5-1 to TRBJ1-2; D is ambiguous. The CDR3 spans 17 residues. V dropped 1 base and J dropped 0 bases, with 16 bases sitting between them. Germline assignment: CDR1 SGHRS and CDR2 YFSETQ. CDR3 loop: CASSLLSTVQANYGYTF. DNA for the CDR3: TGCGCCAGCAGCTTGTTAAGTACGGTGCAAGCTAACTATGGCTACACCTTC.

This clone was recorded a few times. The chain uses TRBV29-1 and TRBJ2-5; 7 bases match TRBD1. CDR3 size: 13 residues. The V gene's germline CDR1 is SQVTM and CDR2 ANQGSEA. V shed 7 bases and J 4 bases; nucleotides not matched to a gene: 9. The CDR3 bases are TGCAGCGGTTCACAGGGGTCCTCAGAGACCCAGTACTTC. This gives the protein CSGSQGSSETQYF.

This clone has a single count. The rearrangement links TRBV10-3 to TRBJ2-1; 7 nucleotides match TRBD2. V was pared by 4 bases and J by 0 bases, with 3 bases of the junction left unmatched. The CDR3 length is 15 residues. Germline V gene lookup returns CDR1 ENHRY and CDR2 SYGVKD. This CDR3 is CAISGTSYSYNEQFF. Here the CDR3 DNA reads TGTGCCATCAGTGGGACTAGTTACTCCTACAATGAGCAGTTCTTC.

The table lists this clone with a few counts. The chain joins TRBV10-3 to TRBJ1-2; 7 bases are a match to TRBD1. Germline CDR1 ENHRY, CDR2 SYGVKD. The length of the CDR3 is 13 residues. J lost 6 bases, V lost 7 bases, and 8 bases had no gene match. This chain's CDR3 is CAITGTASHGYTF. The CDR3 DNA is TGTGCCATCACAGGGACAGCGTCCCATGGCTACACCTTC.

The chain joins TRBV7-8 to TRBJ1-5; unclear D gene. Trimming left V 4 bases short and J 5 bases short, with 12 bases between. The CDR3 totals 14 residues. Germline lookup yields CDR1 SGHVS and CDR2 FQNEAQ. This CDR3 is CASSWTGGDQPQHF. CDR3 sequence (DNA): TGTGCCAGCAGCTGGACTGGAGGTGATCAGCCCCAGCATTTT.

This rearrangement joins TRBV9 to TRBJ2-3, with D hard to call. CDR3 length: 16 amino acids. V shed 0 bases and J shed 0 bases, with 11 bases lying between them. CDR1 and CDR2 (germline): SGDLS, YYNGEE. CDR3 coding DNA: TGTGCCAGCAGCGTAGATCGGTCTACTAGCACAGATACGCAGTATTTT. Protein product: CASSVDRSTSTDTQYF.

Only a few counts were recorded for this clone. CDR3 amino acids: CARGQGYNSPLHF. The DNA for the CDR3 is TGTGCCAGAGGACAGGGCTATAATTCACCCCTCCACTTT. The chain has TRBV30 and TRBJ1-6; 8 bases are a match to TRBD1. The J segment lost 3 bases and the V segment lost 8 bases, leaving 3 bases of the junction unmatched. The germline gives CDR1 GTSNPN, CDR2 SVGIG (reference sequence). The CDR3 runs to 13 residues.

This chain connects TRBV3-1 (or the pseudogene TRBV3-2) to TRBJ2-7; 9 bases line up with TRBD2. The germline V gene encodes CDR1 LGHDT and CDR2 YNNKEL (reference sequence). CDR3 length: 17 residues. After removal of 1 base from V and 6 bases from J, the junction contained 13 bases not matched to a gene. The CDR3 spells CASSQGTSAGKVSEQYF. The CDR3 nucleotides are TGTGCCAGCAGCCAAGGGACTAGCGCCGGTAAGGTTAGCGAGCAGTACTTC.

The chain recombines TRBV30 with TRBJ1-3; no reliable D call. The germline V and J ends were trimmed by 0 bases and 8 bases, with 35 bases remaining between them. The length of the CDR3 is 21 residues. The germline CDR1 and CDR2 sequences are GTSNPN and SVGIG (reference sequence). The CDR3 nucleotides are TGTGCCTGGAGTGTACGTCAACCCCGGTCGTCAGATTCCCCCGCGAGGGACACCATATATTTT. It specifies CAWSVRQPRSSDSPARDTIYF.

This chain joins TRBV10-3 and TRBJ1-2; no reliable D call. The CDR3 spans 12 residues. V was trimmed by 2 bases and J by 3 bases, leaving 4 bases between them. Germline CDR1 reads ENHRY; CDR2 reads SYGVKD. The CDR3 sequence: CAISETDYGYTF. In DNA, the CDR3 is TGTGCCATCAGTGAGACGGACTATGGCTACACCTTC.

The rearrangement uses TRBV6-5 and TRBJ2-7; the D gene is possibly TRBD1 (6 bases). Germline CDR1 MNHEY, CDR2 SVGAGI. The germline V and J ends were trimmed by 9 bases and 6 bases, with 18 bases remaining between them. This CDR3 comprises 13 residues. The CDR3 spells CASRGVQTGEQYF. DNA for the CDR3: TGTGCCAGTAGGGGTGTTCAGACAGGCGAGCAGTACTTC.